A single sample gave rise to the 3 T cell receptor beta chains below, sequenced in a study of blood T cells in healthy people across ages. Sample-barcoded 5' priming and a J-beta primer mix drove a second PCR of about 6 to 12 cycles. One entry per CDR3 protein, called by TCRdb with MiXCR from the 5' RACE reads. Among some 1.5 million distinct CDR3 sequences listed, over 25% were seen once. The sequenced material came from blood. These receptors were obtained from a woman in her 30s in good health.

Remarks on this clonotype: This may be a read error: a much more frequent sequence differs by one nucleotide. This rearrangement joins TRBV6-1 to TRBJ2-3; TRBD2 aligns across 8 bases. This CDR3 contains 14 residues. With V trimmed by 10 bases and J by 2 bases, 8 bases remained unmatched. Germline assignment: CDR1 MNHNS and CDR2 SASEGT. The CDR3, as DNA: TGTGCCACCAGGTCGGGGGGGTTCACAGATACGCAGTATTTT. Translation: CATRSGGFTDTQYF.

This clonotype was observed a handful of times. The J gene is TRBJ2-7, the V gene TRBV30; 9 positions match TRBD1. V dropped 4 bases and J dropped 3; count of bases not matched to a gene: 13. The CDR3 is made up of 16 amino acids. Per the germline V gene, CDR1 is GTSNPN and CDR2 is SVGIG (reference sequence). CDR3 sequence: CAWTLDGDRVFYEQYF. In DNA, the CDR3 is TGTGCCTGGACCCTCGACGGGGACAGGGTGTTCTACGAGCAGTACTTC.

This clonotype was detected only a few times. The rearrangement uses TRBV5-5 and TRBJ1-2; D is unclear. CDR1 is SGHKS and CDR2 is YYEKEE in the germline V gene (reference sequence). This CDR3 has 18 residues. Trimming stripped 0 bases from V and 1 base from J, with 19 bases between. CDR3 residues: CASSLGGTLPRVNYGYTF. In nucleotides, the CDR3 is TGTGCCAGCAGCTTGGGGGGAACCCTGCCCCGGGTTAACTATGGCTACACCTTC.